This T cell receptor beta chain was identified during a study of radiation and T cells in renal cell carcinoma. The wider study: Nephrectomy followed 15 Gy stereotactic body radiation by 4 weeks.

Noted time point: blood 2 weeks post-SBRT. The treatment here: 15 Gy SBRT to primary tumor, nephrectomy 4 weeks later. After SBRT, blood was collected at 2 and 4 weeks, plus baseline. The tumor was a clear cell renal cell carcinoma. V dropped 10 bases and J dropped 1 base, with 13 bases sitting between them. The CDR3 covers 13 residues. Per germline, CDR1 ENHRY and CDR2 SYGVKD. Clones were read by immunoSEQ multiplex PCR, and TCRdb kept only the in-frame ones, dropping some. This table holds some 76,000 clones, 82% found once. Comments on this clone: The antigen remains undetermined.

Study-level points and caveats: Top tumor clonotypes rose in blood 2 weeks post-radiation, then contracted.

The sample here was blood, taken from a patient whose treatment included radiotherapy and nephrectomy. The receptor was derived from a man aged 55 to 69 with renal cell carcinoma. The chain is built from TRBV10-3 and TRBJ2-5, with D perhaps being TRBD1 or TRBD2 (6 bases each). The CDR3: CATGGRVQETQYF. Here the CDR3 DNA reads TGTGCCACCGGGGGCCGCGTCCAAGAGACCCAGTACTTC.